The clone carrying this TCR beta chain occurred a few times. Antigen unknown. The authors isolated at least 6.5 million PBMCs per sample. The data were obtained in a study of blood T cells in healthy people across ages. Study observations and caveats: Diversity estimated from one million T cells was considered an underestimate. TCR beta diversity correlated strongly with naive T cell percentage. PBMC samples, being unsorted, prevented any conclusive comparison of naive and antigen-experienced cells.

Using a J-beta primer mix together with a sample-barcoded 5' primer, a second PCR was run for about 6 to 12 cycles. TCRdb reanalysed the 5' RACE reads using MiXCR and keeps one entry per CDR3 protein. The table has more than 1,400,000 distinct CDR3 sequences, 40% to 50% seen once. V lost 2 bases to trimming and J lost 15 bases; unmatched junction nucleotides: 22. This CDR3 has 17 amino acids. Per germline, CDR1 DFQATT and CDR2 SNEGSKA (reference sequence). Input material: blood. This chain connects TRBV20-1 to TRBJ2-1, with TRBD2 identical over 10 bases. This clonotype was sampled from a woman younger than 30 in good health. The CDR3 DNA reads TGCAGTGCTAGAAGCCTACCCACTGACCGTCCTAGCGGGAGTCGGTTCTTC. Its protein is CSARSLPTDRPSGSRFF.